The 11 T cell receptor beta chains below all came from one sample that was sequenced in a study of cytomegalovirus exposure and HLA in healthy donors. Generated by immunoSEQ multiplex PCR, the TCRdb table keeps only in-frame clones and is missing some. The sample lists around 400,000 clones, more than 80% occurring once. The sample consisted of PBMCs. The receptor set was obtained from a woman aged 18-30 years in good health and CMV-seronegative.

V and J are TRBV7-2 and TRBJ2-1, with TRBD2 matching 9 bases. The CDR3 consists of 17 residues. Germline values: CDR1 SGHTA, CDR2 FQGNSA. The V gene end was trimmed by 2 bases and the J gene end by 4 bases; junction bases not matched to a gene: 9. The CDR3 reads CASSLSSGTVSYNEQFF. The CDR3, as DNA: TGTGCCAGCAGCTTATCTAGCGGGACCGTTTCATACAATGAGCAGTTCTTC.

About this clone: The sample carries other DNA sequences with the same CDR3. The chain employs TRBV28 and TRBJ1-1; a possible D gene is TRBD1 (5 bases). The V end lost 4 bases, the J end lost 4 bases, and 13 bases lay between the germline ends. The CDR3 is 14 residues long. Germline values: CDR1 MDHEN, CDR2 SYDVKM. The CDR3 loop is CASSSLGEGTEAFF. In DNA form, the CDR3 reads TGTGCCAGCAGTTCCCTGGGGGAGGGCACTGAAGCTTTCTTT.

CDR3: CASRTRLADSTGELFF. CDR3 sequence (DNA): TGTGCCAGCAGAACCAGACTAGCGGATTCCACCGGGGAGCTGTTTTTT. The rearrangement uses TRBV27 and TRBJ2-2; 9 bases map to TRBD2. The V gene's germline CDR1 is MNHEY and CDR2 SMNVEV (reference sequence). Trimming removed 6 bases from V and 4 bases from J; junction bases left unmatched: 9. The CDR3 has 16 residues.

The chain joins TRBV10-3 to TRBJ2-3; 9 nucleotides match TRBD2. The CDR3 is 16 amino acids. V lost 8 bases to trimming and J lost 4 bases; unmatched junction nucleotides: 13. Germline CDR1 and CDR2: ENHRY and SYGVKD. CDR3 protein: CAIEVGRAGGADTQYF. The CDR3 DNA reads TGTGCCATCGAGGTTGGCCGAGCGGGGGGCGCAGATACGCAGTATTTT.

This chain joins TRBV28 and TRBJ1-5; D is perhaps TRBD1 (6 bases). Trimming left V 5 bases short and J 7 bases short, with 15 bases between. Germline CDR1 and CDR2: MDHEN and SYDVKM. CDR3 size: 14 residues. The CDR3 loop is CASSTGGARQPQHF. The CDR3 DNA follows: TGTGCCAGCAGTACTGGGGGGGCCCGCCAGCCCCAGCATTTT.

The rearrangement uses TRBV7-2 and TRBJ2-1, with 7 bases matching TRBD2. Germline CDR1 is SGHTA and CDR2 is FQGNSA. This CDR3 contains 13 residues. V lost 2 bases and J lost 6; bases outside the gene matches: 1. The CDR3 protein is CASSLRLANEQFF. As DNA, the CDR3 is TGTGCCAGCAGCTTACGACTAGCCAATGAGCAGTTCTTC.

The genes are TRBV27 and TRBJ1-1, with 9 bases fitting TRBD1. CDR1 is MNHEY and CDR2 is SMNVEV in the germline V gene (reference sequence). The CDR3 runs 12 residues. The V and J ends lost 8 bases and 10 bases, in that order; junction bases with no gene match: 8. The CDR3 region has the DNA TGTGCCAGCGGGGGACGACAGGGGGGAGCTTTCTTT. It is translated as CASGGRQGGAFF.

This chain joins TRBV2 and TRBJ1-5, with D possibly being TRBD1 (5 bases). The germline gives CDR1 SNHLY, CDR2 FYNNEI. With 4 bases removed from V and 11 bases from J, the gap between germline ends came to 15 bases. This CDR3 contains 13 residues. The CDR3 DNA reads as TGTGCCAGCAGTGTGGACACCACGGCAGCCCAGCATTTT. Encoded protein: CASSVDTTAAQHF.

The chain carries TRBV25-1 and TRBJ1-5; D may be TRBD1 (6 bases). Germline values: CDR1 MGHDK, CDR2 SYGVNS. V lost 1 base to trimming and J lost 9 bases, with 10 bases between them. The CDR3 runs to 13 residues. CDR3 residues: CASSEWGPMPQHF. The CDR3 nucleotides read TGTGCCAGCAGTGAATGGGGGCCTATGCCCCAGCATTTT.

This chain joins TRBV2 and TRBJ2-2, with TRBD2 matching over 7 bases. V lost 8 bases, J lost 1 base, and 4 bases stayed unmatched. The CDR3 contains 14 residues. Germline V CDR1 and CDR2: SNHLY, FYNNEI. This chain's CDR3 is CASASGGNTGELFF. The CDR3 DNA reads as TGTGCCAGCGCCTCGGGGGGGAACACCGGGGAGCTGTTTTTT.

For the CDR3, the DNA is TGTGCCAGCAGCTTCGGGACAGGGAACAATGAGCAGTTCTTC. Its protein is CASSFGTGNNEQFF. This chain connects TRBV11-2 to TRBJ2-1; 9 positions match TRBD1. After removal of 3 bases from V and 5 bases from J, the junction contained 2 bases not matched to a gene. This CDR3 has 14 amino acids. CDR1 and CDR2 (germline): SGHAT, FQNNGV.